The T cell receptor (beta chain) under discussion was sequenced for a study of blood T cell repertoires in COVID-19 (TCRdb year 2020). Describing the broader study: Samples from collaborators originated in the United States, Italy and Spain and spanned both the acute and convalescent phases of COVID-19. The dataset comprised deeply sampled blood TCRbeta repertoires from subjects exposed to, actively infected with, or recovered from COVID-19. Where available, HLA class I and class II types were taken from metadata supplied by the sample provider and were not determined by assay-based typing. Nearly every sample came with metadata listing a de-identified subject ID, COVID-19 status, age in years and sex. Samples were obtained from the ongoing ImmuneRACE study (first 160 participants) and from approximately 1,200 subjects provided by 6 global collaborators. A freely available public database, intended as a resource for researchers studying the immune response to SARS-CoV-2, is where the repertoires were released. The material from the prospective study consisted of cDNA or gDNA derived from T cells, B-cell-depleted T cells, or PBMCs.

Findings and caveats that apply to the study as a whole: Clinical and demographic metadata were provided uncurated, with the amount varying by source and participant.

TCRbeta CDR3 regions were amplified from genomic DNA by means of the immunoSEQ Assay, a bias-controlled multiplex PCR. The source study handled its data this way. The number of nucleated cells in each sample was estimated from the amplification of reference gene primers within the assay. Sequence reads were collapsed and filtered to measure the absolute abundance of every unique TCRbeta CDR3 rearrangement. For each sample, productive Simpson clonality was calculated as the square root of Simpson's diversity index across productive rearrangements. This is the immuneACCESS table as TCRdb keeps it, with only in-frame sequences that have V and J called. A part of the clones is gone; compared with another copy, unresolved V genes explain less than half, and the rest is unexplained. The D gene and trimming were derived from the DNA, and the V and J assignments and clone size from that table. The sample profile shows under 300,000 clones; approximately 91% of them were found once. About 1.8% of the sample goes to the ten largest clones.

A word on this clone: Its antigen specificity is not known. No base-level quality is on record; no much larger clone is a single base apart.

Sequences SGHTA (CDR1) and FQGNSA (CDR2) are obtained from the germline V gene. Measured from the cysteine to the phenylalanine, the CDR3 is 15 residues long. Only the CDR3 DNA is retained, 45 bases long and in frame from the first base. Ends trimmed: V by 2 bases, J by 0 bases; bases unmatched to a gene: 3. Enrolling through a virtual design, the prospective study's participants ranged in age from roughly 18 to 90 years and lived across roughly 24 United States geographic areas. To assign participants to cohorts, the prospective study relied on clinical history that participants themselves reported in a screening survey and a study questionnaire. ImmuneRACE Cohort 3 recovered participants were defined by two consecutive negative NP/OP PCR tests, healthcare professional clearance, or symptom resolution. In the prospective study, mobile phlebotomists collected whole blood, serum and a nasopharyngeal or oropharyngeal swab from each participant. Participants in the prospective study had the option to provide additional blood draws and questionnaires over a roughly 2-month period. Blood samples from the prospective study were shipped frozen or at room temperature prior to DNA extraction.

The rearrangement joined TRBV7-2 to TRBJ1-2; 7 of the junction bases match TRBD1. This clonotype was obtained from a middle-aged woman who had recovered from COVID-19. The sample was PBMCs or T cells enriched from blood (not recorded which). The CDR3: CASSLRQGANYGYTF. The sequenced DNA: TGTGCCAGCAGCTTAAGGCAGGGGGCTAACTATGGCTACACCTTC.